Following are 17 T cell receptor beta chains from one sample sequenced in a study of human T cells and chemical hapten exposure. TCRdb passed the RACE reads through MiXCR, listing each CDR3 protein once. The sample records around 300,000 distinct CDR3 sequences, over 5% being singletons. Noted time point: pre-sensitization, week 0. Treatment reported: therapeutic diphenylcyclopropenone sensitization with weekly scalp DPC. The material sequenced was whole blood, taken in connection with sensitization to the hapten diphenylcyclopropenone (DPC). These receptors originate from a woman between 18 and 30 years old with alopecia areata. Some clones in this sample may be carry-over from other donors' samples.

The CDR3 loop reads CASRLGPGLDYNEQFF. The CDR3 nucleotides read TGTGCCAGCAGGCTAGGGCCGGGACTAGATTACAATGAGCAGTTCTTC. The V and J genes are TRBV7-2 and TRBJ2-1, with 8 bases that match TRBD2. The CDR3 has 16 residues. Trimming at V came to 6 bases and at J to 4 bases, leaving 11 bases not matched to a gene. Germline CDR1 and CDR2: SGHTA and FQGNSA. The entire variable domain, with the rest obtained from reference TRBV7-2 and TRBJ2-1, is as follows: GAGVSQSPSNKVTEKGKDVELRCDPISGHTALYWYRQSLGQGLEFLIYFQGNSAPDKSGLPSDRFSAERTGGSVSTLTIQRTQQEDSAVYLCASRLGPGLDYNEQFFGPGTRLTVL.

The chain's CDR3 is CASTFTVAQPQHF. The CDR3 coding sequence is TGTGCCAGCACTTTTACAGTCGCTCAGCCCCAGCATTTT. The chain employs TRBV12-3 or TRBV12-4 and TRBJ1-5; D is uncertain. The CDR3 covers 13 residues. V gave up 7 bases and J gave up 6 bases, with 13 bases separating them.

The CDR3 nucleotides read TGTGCCAGCAGTTTACGCAACAGCGAAAAACTGTTTTTT. It specifies CASSLRNSEKLFF. V is TRBV12-3 or TRBV12-4 and J is TRBJ1-4; no clear D. With 2 bases removed from V and 8 bases from J, the gap between germline ends came to 9 bases. This CDR3 is built from 13 residues.

This clonotype appeared a few times. CDR3 nucleotide sequence: TGTGCCAGCAGCCAAGTTTACGACTTGAACACCGGGGAGCTGTTTTTT. This sequence encodes CASSQVYDLNTGELFF. The gene calls are TRBV14 and TRBJ2-2, with D unclear. Germline CDR1 is SGHDN and CDR2 is FVKESK. V was pared by 1 base and J by 1 base, with 10 bases between. The CDR3 is made up of 16 amino acids.

This clonotype showed up many times. The rearrangement links TRBV20-1 to TRBJ2-3; 15 nucleotides align to TRBD2. This CDR3 is built from 18 residues. J gave up 3 bases and V 2 bases, and 9 bases lay outside the gene matches. Germline assignment: CDR1 DFQATT and CDR2 SNEGSKA (reference sequence). The CDR3 sequence: CSARPGLAGGPVTDTQYF. CDR3 DNA sequence: TGCAGTGCTAGACCTGGACTAGCGGGGGGGCCGGTTACAGATACGCAGTATTTT.

The chain carries TRBV27 and TRBJ1-6, with D unclear. V was clipped by 0 bases and J by 9 bases, with 15 bases between them. CDR3 length: 16 amino acids. The V gene's germline CDR1 is MNHEY and CDR2 SMNVEV (reference sequence). The CDR3 region has the DNA TGTGCCAGCAGTTTATCTGACGGTGCTCGGGGTTCACCCCTCCACTTT. It specifies CASSLSDGARGSPLHF.

This clonotype was seen more than once but under ten times. The chain joins TRBV18 to TRBJ1-4; D unresolved. The CDR3 contains 14 residues. Per germline, CDR1 KGHSH and CDR2 LQKENI. Between the trimmed V and J ends, which lost 3 bases and 6 bases, there was a span of 11 bases. CDR3 sequence: CASSPQMSDEKLFF. The CDR3 bases are TGTGCCAGCTCACCCCAGATGTCGGATGAAAAACTGTTTTTT.

A word on this clonotype: A much bigger clone sits one base away, suggesting this may be a read error. V gene TRBV29-1 combines with J gene TRBJ2-3; D unclear. Germline CDR1 is SQVTM and CDR2 is ANQGSEA. CDR3 length: 14 amino acids. Trimming stripped 6 bases from V and 3 bases from J, with 16 bases between. DNA for the CDR3: TGCAGCGTATTAAGGAGCCTCGGAACAGATACGCAGTATTTT. Protein: CSVLRSLGTDTQYF.

This clonotype appeared many times. This chain connects TRBV7-9 to TRBJ2-1; D is unresolved. This CDR3 contains 11 residues. Germline CDR1 reads SEHNR; CDR2 reads FQNEAQ (reference sequence). Trimming stripped 1 base from V and 8 bases from J, with 3 bases between. CDR3 region: CASSLEDEQFF. For the CDR3, the DNA is TGTGCCAGCAGCTTAGAGGATGAGCAGTTCTTC.

This clonotype was observed many times. The chain uses TRBV15 and TRBJ2-1; D is perhaps TRBD1 (6 bases). The length of the CDR3 is 16 residues. Germline CDR1 is LNHNV and CDR2 is YYDKDF (reference sequence). The V end lost 0 bases, the J end lost 7 bases, and 16 bases lay between the germline ends. CDR3 nucleotides: TGTGCCACCAGCAGAGATTGGAGAGGGGGATCGAATGAGCAGTTCTTC. Its protein product is CATSRDWRGGSNEQFF.

In its sample, this clonotype was seen a few times. The chain is built from TRBV9 and TRBJ2-6; D unresolved. The CDR3 is made up of 12 amino acids. The V end lost 0 bases, the J end lost 7 bases, and 2 bases lay between the germline ends. CDR1 and CDR2 (germline): SGDLS, YYNGEE. CDR3 region: CASSVGANVLTF. CDR3 nucleotide sequence: TGTGCCAGCAGCGTAGGTGCCAACGTCCTGACTTTC. Variable domain in full (rest from reference TRBV9 and TRBJ2-6): DSGVTQTPKHLITATGQRVTLRCSPRSGDLSVYWYQQSLDQGLQFLIQYYNGEERAKGNILERFSAQQFPDLHSELNLSSLELGDSALYFCASSVGANVLTFGAGSRLTVL.

Notes on this clonotype: Since a much larger clone is just one base distant, this may be a read error. V and J are TRBV6-5 and TRBJ1-2; the D gene is possibly TRBD1 (5 bases). The CDR3 has 13 residues. Germline loops: CDR1 MNHEY, CDR2 SVGAGI. V was trimmed by 7 bases and J by 4 bases, leaving 13 bases between them. The chain's CDR3 is CASNNRQSYGYTF. The CDR3 bases are TGTGCCAGCAATAACAGACAGAGCTATGGCTACACCTTC.

The rearrangement uses TRBV28 and TRBJ1-5, with a weak D call TRBD1 (5 bases). V was clipped by 8 bases and J by 6 bases, with 17 bases between them. CDR3 size: 14 residues. Looked up from germline, CDR1 is MDHEN and CDR2 is SYDVKM. The CDR3 bases are TGTGCCAGCCTAACTGGGGGGGGAAGTCAGCCCCAGCATTTT. It encodes CASLTGGGSQPQHF. Variable domain in full (rest from reference TRBV28 and TRBJ1-5): DVKVTQSSRYLVKRTGEKVFLECVQDMDHENMFWYRQDPGLGLRLIYFSYDVKMKEKGDIPEGYSVSREKKERFSLILESASTNQTSMYLCASLTGGGSQPQHFGDGTRLSIL.

This chain uses TRBV18 with TRBJ2-7; 7 bases line up with TRBD1. The germline CDR1 and CDR2 sequences are KGHSH and LQKENI. J lost 0 bases, V lost 4 bases, and 12 bases had no gene match. The CDR3 is 17 residues long. The CDR3 DNA reads TGTGCCAGCTCACAACGACGGGACAGCCCAAGCTCCTACGAGCAGTACTTC. Translating gives CASSQRRDSPSSYEQYF.

This clonotype has ten or more counts. The rearrangement joins TRBV20-1 to TRBJ1-2; D is uncertain. Trimming stripped 1 base from V and 8 bases from J, with 14 bases between. This CDR3 is 13 amino acids long. CDR1 and CDR2 from the germline V gene are DFQATT and SNEGSKA (reference sequence). This CDR3 is CSARVISGRGYTF. Written as DNA, the CDR3 is TGCAGTGCTAGAGTCATATCGGGGAGAGGCTACACCTTC.

This clonotype was counted many times. The J gene is TRBJ2-2, the V gene TRBV12-3 or TRBV12-4; D ambiguous. The ends were cut back, 4 bases at V and 4 bases at J, with 16 bases in the middle. The CDR3 length is 16 residues. DNA for the CDR3: TGTGCCAGCAGTTCCCGGACCCATTCTGGCACCGGGGAGCTGTTTTTT. Protein sequence: CASSSRTHSGTGELFF.

The table lists this clonotype with many counts. The V gene is TRBV11-3, the J gene TRBJ2-1, with 11 bases identical to TRBD1. Germline lookup yields CDR1 SGHNT and CDR2 YENEEA. The CDR3 is 17 residues long. Trimming cost V 3 bases and J 4 bases; bases outside gene matches: 8. The CDR3 coding sequence is TGTGCCAGCAGCTTCACATCCGGGACAGGGGGATACAATGAGCAGTTCTTC. It is translated as CASSFTSGTGGYNEQFF.